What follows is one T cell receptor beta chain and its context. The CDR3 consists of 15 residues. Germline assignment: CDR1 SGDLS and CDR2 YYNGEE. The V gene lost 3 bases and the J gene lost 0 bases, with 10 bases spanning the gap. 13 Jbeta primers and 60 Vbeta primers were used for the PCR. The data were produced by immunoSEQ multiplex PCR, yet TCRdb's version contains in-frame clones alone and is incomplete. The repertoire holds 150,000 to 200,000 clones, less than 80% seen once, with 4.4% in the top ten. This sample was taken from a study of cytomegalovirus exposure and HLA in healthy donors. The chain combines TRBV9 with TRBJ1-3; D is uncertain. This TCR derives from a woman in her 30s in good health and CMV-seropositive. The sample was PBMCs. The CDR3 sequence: CASSADGSSGNTIYF. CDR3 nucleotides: TGTGCCAGCAGCGCGGACGGGAGCTCTGGAAACACCATATATTTT.